Described below is a single T cell receptor beta chain sequence and its context. Its antigen is undetermined. Libraries were prepared by immunoSEQ multiplex PCR; TCRdb keeps only in-frame clonotypes and omits some of them. The sample contains about 56,000 clones, roughly 89% of which appear only once. This CDR3 region has 16 residues. Per the germline V gene, CDR1 is MGHRA and CDR2 is YSYEKL. Trimming cost V 2 bases and J 8 bases, with 16 bases left between them. The data originate from a study of cytomegalovirus exposure and HLA in healthy donors. Study-wide points: That first-cohort TCR clusters tended to co-occur in the approximately 110 validation repertoires was found in a later analysis. CMV antigen specificity was confirmed in vitro for three CMV-associated chains.

The V and J genes are TRBV4-1 and TRBJ1-6; weak D call: TRBD1 (5 bases). The sequenced sample consisted of PBMCs. The source of this sequence is a young woman in good health and CMV-seronegative. CDR3 sequence: CASSQPGLLGDSPLHF. In DNA, the CDR3 is TGCGCCAGCAGCCAACCGGGACTACTCGGGGATTCACCCCTCCACTTT.